This TCR beta chain was found in a study of blood T cells in healthy people across ages. Findings and caveats of the study: A strong correlation was seen between TCR beta diversity and naive T cell percentage. PBMCs went unsorted, and a conclusive naive versus antigen-experienced comparison was therefore prevented.

Each individual donor underwent a draw of approximately 10 milliliters of peripheral blood. Each sample yielded at least 6 million isolated PBMCs. Note on this clonotype: Its specificity is not known.

Germline V gene lookup returns CDR1 MNHEY and CDR2 SVGAGI. The ends were cut back, 4 bases at V and 0 bases at J, with 21 bases in the middle. The CDR3 covers 18 residues. The use of a sample-barcoded 5' primer and a J-beta primer mix characterized a second PCR of about 7 to 12 cycles. MiXCR was run by TCRdb on the 5' RACE reads, yielding one entry per CDR3 protein. The data show about a million distinct CDR3 sequences, with roughly 50% seen just once and roughly 23% held by the top ten. The TCR comes from a woman aged 55-75 years in good health. The chain uses TRBV6-5 and TRBJ2-5, with a possible D match to TRBD1 (6 bases). The sample consisted of blood. CDR3 DNA sequence: TGTGCCAGCAGTTCCTCGGGCAGGGGCCTTGGGTACCAAGAGACCCAGTACTTC. Its protein product is CASSSSGRGLGYQETQYF.